The present entry profiles one T cell receptor (beta chain) with its context. Its cognate antigen is unknown. This may be a read error, as it is one base from a much larger clone. The entry originates in a study of tumor-infiltrating lymphocytes in primary liver carcinoma. Germline DNA was also extracted, and blood RNA derived from unsorted whole blood. Study-wide results and caveats: Whereas tumor region pairs overlapped more, tumor-adjacent and tumor-blood pairs overlapped less.

Total RNA (roughly 0.45 ug) served as template for TCR beta cDNA synthesis primed by a constant-region primer. Slightly modified ARM-PCR served as the procedure for the TCR beta libraries. These libraries came from three rounds of nested multiplex PCR. A single record per CDR3 protein comes from TCRdb applying MiXCR to the multiplex PCR reads. Among almost 200,000 distinct CDR3 sequences listed, less than 75% were seen once. The TCR sequence derives from a woman aged 55-70 years with primary liver carcinoma and hepatitis B virus infection. The specimen sequenced was peripheral blood.

CDR3 protein: CASSDLGTTPYNERFF. The CDR3 nucleotides are TGTGCCAGCAGTGATTTGGGGACTACCCCCTACAATGAGCGGTTCTTC. The genes are TRBV6-1 and TRBJ2-1, with 7 positions matching TRBD2. Germline assignment: CDR1 MNHNS and CDR2 SASEGT. The CDR3 spans 16 residues.